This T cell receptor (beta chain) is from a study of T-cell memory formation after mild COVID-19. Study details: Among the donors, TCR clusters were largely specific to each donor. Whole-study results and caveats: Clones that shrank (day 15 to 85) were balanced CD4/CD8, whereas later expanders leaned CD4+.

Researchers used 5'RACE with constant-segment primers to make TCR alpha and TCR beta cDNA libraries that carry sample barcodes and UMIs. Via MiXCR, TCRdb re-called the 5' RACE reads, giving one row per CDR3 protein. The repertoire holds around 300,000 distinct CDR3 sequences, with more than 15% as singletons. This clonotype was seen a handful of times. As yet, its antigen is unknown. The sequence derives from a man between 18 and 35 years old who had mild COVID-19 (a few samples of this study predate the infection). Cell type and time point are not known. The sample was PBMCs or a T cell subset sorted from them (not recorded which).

The CDR3 here is CASSQGRTVTTFGGTQYF. Written as DNA, the CDR3 is TGCGCCAGCAGCCAAGGACGGACGGTGACCACTTTTGGGGGGACCCAGTACTTC. The chain uses TRBV4-1 and TRBJ2-5; either TRBD1 or TRBD2 may fit D (5 bases each). The CDR3 runs 18 residues. Germline lookup yields CDR1 MGHRA and CDR2 YSYEKL. V lost 1 base and J 7 bases, leaving 25 bases between the germline ends.